Each of the 15 T cell receptor beta chains below was sequenced from the same sample in a study of cytomegalovirus exposure and HLA in healthy donors. PCR involved 60 Vbeta and 13 Jbeta primers. Sequenced by immunoSEQ multiplex PCR; TCRdb stores in-frame clones only, minus some. The sample has approximately 150,000 clones, about 85% seen once. Sequenced material: PBMCs. All receptors derive from a young man in good health and CMV-seropositive.

The chain is built from TRBV5-1 and TRBJ2-5; D may be TRBD1 (6 bases). V lost 1 base, J lost 1 base, and 8 bases lay in between. Germline V lookup: CDR1 SGHRS, CDR2 YFSETQ. The CDR3 contains 14 residues. The CDR3 DNA is TGCGCCAGCAGCTTGCAGGGGCCCCAAGAGACCCAGTACTTC. It translates to CASSLQGPQETQYF.

The genes are TRBV7-9 and TRBJ2-2; no reliable D call. The CDR3 is 13 residues long. The germline V and J ends were trimmed by 5 bases and 3 bases, with 7 bases remaining between them. Germline lookup yields CDR1 SEHNR and CDR2 FQNEAQ (reference sequence). The CDR3 is CASSLRDTGELFF. The DNA for the CDR3 is TGTGCCAGCAGCCTGCGTGACACCGGGGAGCTGTTTTTT.

The J gene is TRBJ1-3, the V gene TRBV19, with D possibly being TRBD1 (6 bases). V lost 5 bases to trimming and J lost 0 bases, with 20 bases between them. The CDR3 is 18 amino acids. CDR1 is LNHDA and CDR2 is SQIVND in the germline V gene (reference sequence). DNA of the CDR3: TGTGCCAGTAGTCCCTGGACAGAAACTACCCACTCTGGAAACACCATATATTTT. This codes for CASSPWTETTHSGNTIYF. Filled out from reference TRBV19 and TRBJ1-3, the complete variable domain reads DGGITQSPKYLFRKEGQNVTLSCEQNLNHDAMYWYRQDPGQGLRLIYYSQIVNDFQKGDIAEGYSVSREKKESFPLTVTSAQKNPTAFYLCASSPWTETTHSGNTIYFGEGSWLTVV.

This sequence joins TRBV27 and TRBJ2-7, with TRBD2 identical over 8 bases. CDR3 length: 15 amino acids. Germline values: CDR1 MNHEY, CDR2 SMNVEV (reference sequence). V lost 4 bases, J lost 2 bases, and 7 bases stayed unmatched. The CDR3 coding sequence is TGTGCCAGCAGTTCAACCCTAGCGGGCCCCTACGAGCAGTACTTC. Its protein is CASSSTLAGPYEQYF.

The chain employs TRBV18 and TRBJ2-1; 11 bases line up with TRBD2. V dropped 2 bases and J dropped 6; count of bases not matched to a gene: 3. The length of the CDR3 is 15 residues. Germline loops: CDR1 KGHSH, CDR2 LQKENI. Written as DNA, the CDR3 is TGTGCCAGCTCACCAATTAGCGGGAGGGCCAATGAGCAGTTCTTC. This sequence encodes CASSPISGRANEQFF.

The chain recombines TRBV19 with TRBJ2-1, with 12 bases lining up with TRBD2. This CDR3 comprises 15 residues. J was trimmed by 6 bases and V by 9 bases; bases with no gene match: 9. Germline loops: CDR1 LNHDA, CDR2 SQIVND (reference sequence). The CDR3 protein is CASTLAGGPGNEQFF. In nucleotides, the CDR3 is TGTGCCAGCACCCTAGCGGGAGGGCCGGGCAATGAGCAGTTCTTC.

The CDR3 DNA reads TGTGCCAGCAGTTTACGGGGGGGGGTTCGAGAGACCCAGTACTTC. This gives the protein CASSLRGGVRETQYF. V is TRBV28 and J is TRBJ2-5; TRBD2 matches 8 bases. Germline values: CDR1 MDHEN, CDR2 SYDVKM. This CDR3 comprises 15 residues. J lost 4 bases, V lost 2 bases, and 6 bases had no gene match.

This chain uses TRBV27 with TRBJ2-1, with 7 bases aligning to TRBD2. The CDR3 contains 15 residues. Germline CDR1 MNHEY, CDR2 SMNVEV (reference sequence). Trimming removed 6 bases from V and 1 base from J; junction bases left unmatched: 6. The CDR3 nucleotides read TGTGCCAGCAGCATAGCGGGCCGTTCCTACAATGAGCAGTTCTTC. This codes for CASSIAGRSYNEQFF.

The chain links TRBV5-1 to TRBJ2-1, with unresolved D. CDR1 and CDR2 (germline): SGHRS, YFSETQ. Trimming removed 4 bases from V and 5 bases from J, with 7 bases in between. This CDR3 contains 12 residues. The CDR3 spells CASSRRNNEQFF. The CDR3 coding sequence is TGCGCCAGCAGCCGCAGGAACAATGAGCAGTTCTTC.

The rearrangement uses TRBV4-1 and TRBJ1-2, with D unresolved. CDR3 size: 16 residues. Germline loops: CDR1 MGHRA, CDR2 YSYEKL. Trimming took off 0 bases at V and 4 bases at J, with 15 bases between the two ends. The CDR3 DNA reads TGCGCCAGCAGCCAAGAGGAGGGCCTTTCGAGCTATGGCTACACCTTC. This sequence encodes CASSQEEGLSSYGYTF.

In the case of this clone: In the same sample, other DNA sequences code for this CDR3. CDR3 in DNA: TGTGCCACCAGCAGAGACAGGGGCTATGGCTACACCTTC. Translated, it gives CATSRDRGYGYTF. The chain employs TRBV15 and TRBJ1-2; weak D call: TRBD1 (6 bases). The CDR3 sequence is 13 residues long. The V gene's germline CDR1 is LNHNV and CDR2 YYDKDF (reference sequence). V was pared by 0 bases and J by 4 bases, with 6 bases between. The full variable domain, rest sourced from reference TRBV15 and TRBJ1-2, is DAMVIQNPRYQVTQFGKPVTLSCSQTLNHNVMYWYQQKSSQAPKLLFHYYDKDFNNEADTPDNFQSRRPNTSFCFLDIRSPGLGDTAMYLCATSRDRGYGYTFGSGTRLTVV.

V is TRBV6-1 and J is TRBJ1-2, with TRBD1 as a possible D gene (5 bases). Between the trimmed V and J ends, which lost 5 bases and 4 bases, there was a span of 14 bases. The CDR3 is 14 residues long. The germline CDR1 and CDR2 sequences are MNHNS and SASEGT. Written as DNA, the CDR3 is TGTGCCAGCAGTACGACGGGAGGGACCTATGGCTACACCTTC. This gives the protein CASSTTGGTYGYTF.

Remarks on this clone: The sample has other DNA sequences that encode this CDR3 too. The chain carries TRBV20-1 and TRBJ1-1; D is unclear. This CDR3 is 11 amino acids long. CDR1 DFQATT and CDR2 SNEGSKA come from the germline V gene (reference sequence). The ends were cut back, 5 bases at V and 1 base at J, with 5 bases in the middle. CDR3 coding DNA: TGCAGTGCTTCAGGGAACACTGAAGCTTTCTTT. It yields the protein CSASGNTEAFF.

This chain connects TRBV5-1 to TRBJ2-5, with D perhaps matching TRBD2 (5 bases). Germline V gene lookup returns CDR1 SGHRS and CDR2 YFSETQ. Trimming pared 0 bases from V and 2 bases from J, leaving 14 bases between. This CDR3 has 16 residues. Written as DNA, the CDR3 is TGCGCCAGCAGCTTGGCGGGGATAGGTGCGCAAGAGACCCAGTACTTC. This encodes CASSLAGIGAQETQYF.

The chain combines TRBV10-2 with TRBJ2-7; 11 bases are shared with TRBD2. Germline-derived CDR1 and CDR2 are WSHSY and SAAADI. The CDR3 is made up of 13 amino acids. The trim removed 10 bases at V and 5 bases at J, leaving 7 bases unmatched. The CDR3 is CATTTSGSNEQYF. CDR3 nucleotide sequence: TGCGCCACGACTACTAGCGGGAGTAACGAGCAGTACTTC.